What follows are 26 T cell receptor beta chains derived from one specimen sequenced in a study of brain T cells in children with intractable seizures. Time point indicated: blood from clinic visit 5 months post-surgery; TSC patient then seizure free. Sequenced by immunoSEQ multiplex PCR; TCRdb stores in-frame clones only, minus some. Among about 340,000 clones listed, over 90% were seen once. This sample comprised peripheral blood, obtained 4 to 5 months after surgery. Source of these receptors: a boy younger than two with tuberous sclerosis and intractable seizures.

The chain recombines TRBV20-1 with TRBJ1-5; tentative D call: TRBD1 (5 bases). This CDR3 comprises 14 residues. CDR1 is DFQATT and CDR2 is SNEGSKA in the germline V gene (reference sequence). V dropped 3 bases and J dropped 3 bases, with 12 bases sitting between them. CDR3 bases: TGCAGTGCTAGTGGAGGGACGCTCAATCAGCCCCAGCATTTT. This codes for CSASGGTLNQPQHF.

The CDR3 region has the DNA TGTGCCAGCAGTGAAGAAGCCGGGCACTCTGAAGCTTTCTTT. This codes for CASSEEAGHSEAFF. V and J are TRBV6-4 and TRBJ1-1; no clear D. Trimming took 3 bases from V and 6 from J, leaving 14 bases between them. Germline CDR1 MRHNA, CDR2 SNTAGT. The CDR3 has 14 amino acids.

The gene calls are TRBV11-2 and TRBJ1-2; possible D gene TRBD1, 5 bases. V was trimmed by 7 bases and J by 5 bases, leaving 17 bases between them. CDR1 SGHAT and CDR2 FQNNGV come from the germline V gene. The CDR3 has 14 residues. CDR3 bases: TGTGCCAGCACCCCCACACAGGCAGGTTATGGCTACACCTTC. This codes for CASTPTQAGYGYTF. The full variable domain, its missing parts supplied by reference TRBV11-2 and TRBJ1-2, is EAGVAQSPRYKIIEKRQSVAFWCNPISGHATLYWYQQILGQGPKLLIQFQNNGVVDDSQLPKDRFSAERLKGVDSTLKIQPAKLEDSAVYLCASTPTQAGYGYTFGSGTRLTVV.

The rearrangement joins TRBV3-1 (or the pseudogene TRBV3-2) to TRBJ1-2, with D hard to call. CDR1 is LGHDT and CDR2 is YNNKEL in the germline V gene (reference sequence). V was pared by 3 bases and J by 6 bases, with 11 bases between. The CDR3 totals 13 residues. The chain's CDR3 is CASSHRSGNGYTF. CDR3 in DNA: TGTGCCAGCAGCCATCGTTCGGGGAATGGCTACACCTTC.

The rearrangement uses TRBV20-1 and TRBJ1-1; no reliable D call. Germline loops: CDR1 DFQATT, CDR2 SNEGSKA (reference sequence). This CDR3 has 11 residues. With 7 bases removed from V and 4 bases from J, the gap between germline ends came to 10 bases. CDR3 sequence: CSVQEGTEAFF. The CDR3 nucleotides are TGCAGTGTTCAGGAGGGCACTGAAGCTTTCTTT.

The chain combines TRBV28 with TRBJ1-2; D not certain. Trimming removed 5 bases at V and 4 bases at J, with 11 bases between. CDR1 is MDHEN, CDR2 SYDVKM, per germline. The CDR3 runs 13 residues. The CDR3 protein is CASSQDVRYGYTF. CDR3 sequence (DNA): TGTGCCAGCAGTCAAGACGTACGCTATGGCTACACCTTC.

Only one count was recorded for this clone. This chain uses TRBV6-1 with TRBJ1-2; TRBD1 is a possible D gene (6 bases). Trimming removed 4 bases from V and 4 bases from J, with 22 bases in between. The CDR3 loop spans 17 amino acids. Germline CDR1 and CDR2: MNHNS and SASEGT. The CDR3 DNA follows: TGTGCCAGCAGTGGACCGACCCTTTGGACAGCAAGCTATGGCTACACCTTC. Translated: CASSGPTLWTASYGYTF.

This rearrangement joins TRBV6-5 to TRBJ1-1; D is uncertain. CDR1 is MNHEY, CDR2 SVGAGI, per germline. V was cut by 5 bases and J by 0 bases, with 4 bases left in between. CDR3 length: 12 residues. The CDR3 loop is CASSRVNTEAFF. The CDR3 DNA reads TGTGCCAGCAGTCGAGTGAACACTGAAGCTTTCTTT.

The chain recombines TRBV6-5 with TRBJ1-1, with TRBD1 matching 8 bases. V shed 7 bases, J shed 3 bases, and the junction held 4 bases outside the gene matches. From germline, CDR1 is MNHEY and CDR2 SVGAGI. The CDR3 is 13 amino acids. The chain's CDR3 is CASNRGVDTEAFF. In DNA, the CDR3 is TGTGCCAGCAACAGGGGGGTAGACACTGAAGCTTTCTTT.

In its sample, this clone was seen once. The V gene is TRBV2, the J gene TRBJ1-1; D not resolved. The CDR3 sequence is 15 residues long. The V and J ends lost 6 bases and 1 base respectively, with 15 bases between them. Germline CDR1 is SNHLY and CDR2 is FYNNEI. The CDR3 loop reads CASRPGSSRNTEAFF. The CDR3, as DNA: TGTGCCAGCAGGCCCGGGAGTTCGAGGAACACTGAAGCTTTCTTT.

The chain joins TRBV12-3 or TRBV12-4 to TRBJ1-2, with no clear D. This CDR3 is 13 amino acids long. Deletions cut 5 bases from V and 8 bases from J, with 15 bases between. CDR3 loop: CASSPSTWWGYTF. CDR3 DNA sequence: TGTGCCAGCAGTCCCTCTACTTGGTGGGGCTACACCTTC.

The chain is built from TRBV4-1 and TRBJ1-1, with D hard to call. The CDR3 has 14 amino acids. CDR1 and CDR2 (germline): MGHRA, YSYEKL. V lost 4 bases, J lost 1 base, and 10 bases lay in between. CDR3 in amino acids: CASSLTVRNTEAFF. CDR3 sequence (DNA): TGCGCCAGCAGCCTTACAGTGAGGAACACTGAAGCTTTCTTT.

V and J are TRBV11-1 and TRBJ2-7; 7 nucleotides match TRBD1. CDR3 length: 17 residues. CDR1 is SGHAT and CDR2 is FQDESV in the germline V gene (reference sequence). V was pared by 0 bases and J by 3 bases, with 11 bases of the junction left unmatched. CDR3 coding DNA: TGTGCCAGCAGCTTAGCCGATACGGACAGGCTGTGCTACGAGCAGTACTTC. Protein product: CASSLADTDRLCYEQYF.

The CDR3 region is CASTYKRDYEQYF. DNA for the CDR3: TGTGCCAGCACCTATAAAAGGGATTACGAGCAGTACTTC. The rearrangement links TRBV13 to TRBJ2-7; D is unresolved. Trimming took 7 bases from V and 4 from J, leaving 14 bases between them. The CDR3 extends over 13 amino acids. From germline, CDR1 is PRHDT and CDR2 FYEKMQ (reference sequence).

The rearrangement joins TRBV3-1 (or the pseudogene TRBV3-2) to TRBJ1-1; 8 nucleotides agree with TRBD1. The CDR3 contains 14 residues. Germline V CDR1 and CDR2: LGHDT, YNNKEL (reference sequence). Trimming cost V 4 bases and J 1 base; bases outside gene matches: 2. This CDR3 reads CASSRQGRNTEAFF. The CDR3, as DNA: TGTGCCAGCAGCCGACAGGGGAGGAACACTGAAGCTTTCTTT.

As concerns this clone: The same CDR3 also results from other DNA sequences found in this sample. Here the CDR3 DNA reads TGCGCCAGCAGCTTGGCGTCCAATGAGCAGTTCTTC. Its translation: CASSLASNEQFF. The V call is TRBV5-1, the J call TRBJ2-1; D remains unclear. V was clipped by 0 bases and J by 6 bases, with 4 bases between them. Germline CDR1 reads SGHRS; CDR2 reads YFSETQ. This CDR3 spans 12 amino acids.

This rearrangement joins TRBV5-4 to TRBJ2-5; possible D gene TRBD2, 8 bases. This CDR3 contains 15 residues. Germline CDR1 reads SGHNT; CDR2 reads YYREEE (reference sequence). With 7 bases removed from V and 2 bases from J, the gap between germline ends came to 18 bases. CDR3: CASQREGADQETQYF. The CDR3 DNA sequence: TGTGCCAGCCAACGGGAGGGGGCAGATCAAGAGACCCAGTACTTC. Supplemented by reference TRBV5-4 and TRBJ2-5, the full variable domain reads ETGVTQSPTHLIKTRGQQVTLRCSSQSGHNTVSWYQQALGQGPQFIFQYYREEENGRGNFPPRFSGLQFPNYSSELNVNALELDDSALYLCASQREGADQETQYFGPGTRLLVL.

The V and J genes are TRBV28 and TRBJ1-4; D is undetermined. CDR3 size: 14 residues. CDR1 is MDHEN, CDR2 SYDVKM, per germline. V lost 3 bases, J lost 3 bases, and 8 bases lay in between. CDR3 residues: CASSLGGANEKLFF. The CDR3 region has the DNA TGTGCCAGCAGTTTGGGCGGGGCTAATGAAAAACTGTTTTTT.

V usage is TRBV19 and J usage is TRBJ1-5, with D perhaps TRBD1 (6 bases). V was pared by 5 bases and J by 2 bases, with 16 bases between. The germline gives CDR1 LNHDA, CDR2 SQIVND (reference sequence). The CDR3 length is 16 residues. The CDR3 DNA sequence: TGTGCCAGTAGTTCCCCCCTAGGACAGCGCAATCAGCCCCAGCATTTT. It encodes CASSSPLGQRNQPQHF.

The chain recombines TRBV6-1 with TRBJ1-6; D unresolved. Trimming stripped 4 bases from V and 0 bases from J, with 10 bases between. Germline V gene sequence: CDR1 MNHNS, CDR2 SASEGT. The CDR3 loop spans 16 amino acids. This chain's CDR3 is CASSGTVSSYNSPLHF. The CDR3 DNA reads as TGTGCCAGCAGTGGGACCGTTAGCTCCTATAATTCACCCCTCCACTTT.

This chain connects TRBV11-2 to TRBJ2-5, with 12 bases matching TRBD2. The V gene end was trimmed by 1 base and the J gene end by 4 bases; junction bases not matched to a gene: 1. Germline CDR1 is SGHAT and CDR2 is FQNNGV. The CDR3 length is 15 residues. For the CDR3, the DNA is TGTGCCAGCAGCTTAGCTAGCGGGGGGGCAGAGACCCAGTACTTC. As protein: CASSLASGGAETQYF.

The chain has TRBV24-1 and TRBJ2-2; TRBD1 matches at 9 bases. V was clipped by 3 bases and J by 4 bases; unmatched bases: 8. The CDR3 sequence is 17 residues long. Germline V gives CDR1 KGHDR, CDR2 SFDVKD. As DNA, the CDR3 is TGTGCCACCAGTGATCCGAGGGGACAGGGTAGCACCGGGGAGCTGTTTTTT. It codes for CATSDPRGQGSTGELFF.

CDR3 sequence reads: CASSQASGTGTGELFF. DNA of the CDR3: TGTGCCAGCAGCCAGGCTAGCGGAACGGGAACCGGGGAGCTGTTTTTT. The rearrangement joins TRBV9 to TRBJ2-2; 7 positions agree with TRBD2. Germline trimming cut 4 bases from V and 5 bases from J; bases unmatched to any gene: 11. Germline CDR1 SGDLS, CDR2 YYNGEE. This CDR3 is 16 amino acids long.

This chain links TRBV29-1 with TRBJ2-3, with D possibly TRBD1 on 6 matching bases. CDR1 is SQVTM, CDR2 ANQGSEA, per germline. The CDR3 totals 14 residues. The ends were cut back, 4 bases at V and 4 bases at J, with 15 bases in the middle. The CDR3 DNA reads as TGCAGCGTTGGCTACCCAGGGGAGCCAGATACGCAGTATTTT. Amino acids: CSVGYPGEPDTQYF.

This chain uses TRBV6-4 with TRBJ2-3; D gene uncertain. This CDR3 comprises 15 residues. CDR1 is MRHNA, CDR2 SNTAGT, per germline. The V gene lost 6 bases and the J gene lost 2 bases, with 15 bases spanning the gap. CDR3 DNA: TGTGCCAGCAGCAAAAAAGCCCTACACACAGATACGCAGTATTTT. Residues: CASSKKALHTDTQYF.

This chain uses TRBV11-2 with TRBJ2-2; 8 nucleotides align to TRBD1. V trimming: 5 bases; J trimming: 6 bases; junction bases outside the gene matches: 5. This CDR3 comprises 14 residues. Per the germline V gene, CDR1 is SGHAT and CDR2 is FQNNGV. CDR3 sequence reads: CASSDRTGSGELFF. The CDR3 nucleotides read TGTGCCAGCAGCGACAGGACAGGGTCCGGGGAGCTGTTTTTT.